The clone carrying this T cell receptor (beta chain) was detected a few times. Its target is not known. Trimming removed 1 base at V and 3 bases at J, with 9 bases between. The CDR3 extends over 14 amino acids. The germline V gene encodes CDR1 SEHNR and CDR2 FQNEAQ (reference sequence). This entry belongs to a study of CD8+ T cells in alopecia areata. Findings of the study overall: Affected lesional scalp, above all in alopecia totalis/universalis, was more clonal than normal scalp.

Extracted RNA was reverse transcribed into cDNA, the sequencing template. Profiled with immunoSEQ multiplex PCR; TCRdb holds only in-frame clones, not every one. This table holds over 150,000 clones, about 56% found once. This chain uses TRBV7-9 with TRBJ1-1; D gene uncertain. The sample was CD8+ T cells sorted from blood. The TCR originated in a human donor in good health. The CDR3 here is CASSLDAQYTEAFF. Written as DNA, the CDR3 is TGTGCCAGCAGCTTAGATGCACAGTACACTGAAGCTTTCTTT.